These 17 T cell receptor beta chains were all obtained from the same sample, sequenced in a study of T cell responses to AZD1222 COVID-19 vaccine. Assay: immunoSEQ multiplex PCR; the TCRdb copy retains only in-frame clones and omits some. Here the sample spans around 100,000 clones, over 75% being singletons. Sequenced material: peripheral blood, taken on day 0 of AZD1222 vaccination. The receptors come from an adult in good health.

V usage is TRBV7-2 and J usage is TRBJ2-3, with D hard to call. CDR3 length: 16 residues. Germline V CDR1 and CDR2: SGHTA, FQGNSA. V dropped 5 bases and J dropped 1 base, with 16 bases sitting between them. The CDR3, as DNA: TGTGCCAGCAGCCCGTGGAGAGGTGTCGGCACAGATACGCAGTATTTT. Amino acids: CASSPWRGVGTDTQYF.

The CDR3: CATPGAPSYEQYF. CDR3 in DNA: TGTGCCACCCCAGGGGCTCCCTCCTACGAGCAGTACTTC. The J gene is TRBJ2-7, the V gene TRBV10-3, with D possibly being TRBD1 (6 bases). The length of the CDR3 is 13 residues. The V end lost 10 bases, the J end lost 0 bases, and 13 bases lay between the germline ends. Germline CDR1 and CDR2: ENHRY and SYGVKD.

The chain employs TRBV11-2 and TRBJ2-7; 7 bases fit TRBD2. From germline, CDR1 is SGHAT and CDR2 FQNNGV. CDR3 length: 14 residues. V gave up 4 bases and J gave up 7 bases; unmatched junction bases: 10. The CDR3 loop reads CASSYRTRSVEQYF. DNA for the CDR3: TGTGCCAGCAGCTACCGGACTAGATCGGTTGAGCAGTACTTC.

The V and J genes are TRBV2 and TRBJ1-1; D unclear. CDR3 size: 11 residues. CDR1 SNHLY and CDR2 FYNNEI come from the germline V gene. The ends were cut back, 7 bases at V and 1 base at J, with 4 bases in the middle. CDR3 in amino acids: CASTANTEAFF. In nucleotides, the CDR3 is TGTGCCAGCACAGCGAACACTGAAGCTTTCTTT.

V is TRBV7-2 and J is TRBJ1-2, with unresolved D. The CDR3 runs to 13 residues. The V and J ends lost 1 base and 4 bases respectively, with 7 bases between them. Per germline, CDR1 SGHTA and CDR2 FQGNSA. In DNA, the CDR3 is TGTGCCAGCAGCTTAGGGGCGGGCTATGGCTACACCTTC. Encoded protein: CASSLGAGYGYTF.

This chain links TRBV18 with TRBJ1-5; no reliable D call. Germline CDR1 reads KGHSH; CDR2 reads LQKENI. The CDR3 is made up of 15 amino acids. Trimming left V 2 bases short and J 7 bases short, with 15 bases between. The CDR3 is CASSPTRDRGQPQHF. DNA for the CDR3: TGTGCCAGCTCACCAACGAGGGATCGCGGGCAGCCCCAGCATTTT.

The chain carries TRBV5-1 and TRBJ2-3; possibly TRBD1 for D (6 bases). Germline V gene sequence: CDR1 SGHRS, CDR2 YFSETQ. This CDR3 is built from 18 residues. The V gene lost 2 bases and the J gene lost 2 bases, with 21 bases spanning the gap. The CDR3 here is CASSFLPPDRIATDTQYF. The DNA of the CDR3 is TGCGCCAGCAGCTTCCTACCTCCAGACAGGATCGCCACAGATACGCAGTATTTT.

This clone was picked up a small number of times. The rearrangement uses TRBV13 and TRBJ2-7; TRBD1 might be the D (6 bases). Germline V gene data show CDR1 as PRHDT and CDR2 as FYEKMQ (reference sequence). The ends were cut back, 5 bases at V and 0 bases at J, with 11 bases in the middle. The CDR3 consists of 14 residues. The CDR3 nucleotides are TGTGCCAGCAGCCAGGGACACCACTCCTACGAGCAGTACTTC. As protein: CASSQGHHSYEQYF.

For the CDR3, the DNA is TGTGCCAGCTCCCCCAGCGATAGCAATCAGCCCCAGCATTTT. The encoded protein is CASSPSDSNQPQHF. J is TRBJ1-5 and V is TRBV18; the D is unclear. This CDR3 has 14 amino acids. Per germline, CDR1 KGHSH and CDR2 LQKENI. The germline V and J ends were trimmed by 6 bases and 0 bases, with 9 bases remaining between them.

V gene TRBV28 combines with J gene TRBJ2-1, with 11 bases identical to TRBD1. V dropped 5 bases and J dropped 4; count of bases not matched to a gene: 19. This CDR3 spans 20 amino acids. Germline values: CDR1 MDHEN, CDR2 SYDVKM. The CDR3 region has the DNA TGTGCCAGCAGTCCTCGTCCGGGACAGGGGGGGTTTGGACTTTACAATGAGCAGTTCTTC. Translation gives CASSPRPGQGGFGLYNEQFF.

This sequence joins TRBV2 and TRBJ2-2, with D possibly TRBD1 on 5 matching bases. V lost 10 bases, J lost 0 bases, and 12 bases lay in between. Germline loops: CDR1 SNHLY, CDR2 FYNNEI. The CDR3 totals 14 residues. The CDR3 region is CATRQYSNTGELFF. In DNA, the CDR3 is TGTGCCACAAGACAGTACTCGAACACCGGGGAGCTGTTTTTT. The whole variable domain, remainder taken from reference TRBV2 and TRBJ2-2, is EPEVTQTPSHQVTQMGQEVILRCVPISNHLYFYWYRQILGQKVEFLVSFYNNEISEKSEIFDDQFSVERPDGSNFTLKIRSTKLEDSAMYFCATRQYSNTGELFFGEGSRLTVL.

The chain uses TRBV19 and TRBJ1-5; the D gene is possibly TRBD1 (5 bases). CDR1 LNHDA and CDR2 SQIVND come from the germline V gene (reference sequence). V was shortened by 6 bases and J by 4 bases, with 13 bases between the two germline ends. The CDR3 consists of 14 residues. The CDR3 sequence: CASRGRVGNQPQHF. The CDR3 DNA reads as TGTGCCAGTAGAGGCAGGGTAGGGAATCAGCCCCAGCATTTT.

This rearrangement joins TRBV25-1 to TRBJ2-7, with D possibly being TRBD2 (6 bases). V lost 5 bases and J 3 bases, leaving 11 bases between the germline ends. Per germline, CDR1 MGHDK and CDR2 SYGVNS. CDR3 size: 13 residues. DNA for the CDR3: TGTGCCAGCAGTCCCGGGGGAATCTACGAGCAGTACTTC. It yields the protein CASSPGGIYEQYF.

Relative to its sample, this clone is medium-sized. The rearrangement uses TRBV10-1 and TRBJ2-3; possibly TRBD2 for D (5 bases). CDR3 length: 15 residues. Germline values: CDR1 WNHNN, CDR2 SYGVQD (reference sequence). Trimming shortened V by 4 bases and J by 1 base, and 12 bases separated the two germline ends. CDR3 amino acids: CASSVGGSRTDTQYF. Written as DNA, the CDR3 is TGCGCCAGCAGTGTGGGTGGGAGCCGCACAGATACGCAGTATTTT.

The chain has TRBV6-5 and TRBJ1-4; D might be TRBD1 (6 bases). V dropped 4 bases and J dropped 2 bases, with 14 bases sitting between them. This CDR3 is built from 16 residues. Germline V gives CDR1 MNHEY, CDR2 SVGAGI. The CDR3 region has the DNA TGTGCCAGCAGTTGGGGAATTACAGGGACTAATGAAAAACTGTTTTTT. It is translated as CASSWGITGTNEKLFF.

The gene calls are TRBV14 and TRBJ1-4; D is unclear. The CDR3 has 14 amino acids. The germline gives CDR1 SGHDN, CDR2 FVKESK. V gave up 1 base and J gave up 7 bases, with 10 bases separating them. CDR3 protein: CASSQGNILEKLFF. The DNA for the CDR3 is TGTGCCAGCAGCCAAGGGAACATTCTTGAAAAACTGTTTTTT. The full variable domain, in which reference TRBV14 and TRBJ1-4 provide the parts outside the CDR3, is EAGVTQFPSHSVIEKGQTVTLRCDPISGHDNLYWYRRVMGKEIKFLLHFVKESKQDESGMPNNRFLAERTGGTYSTLKVQPAELEDSGVYFCASSQGNILEKLFFGSGTQLSVL.

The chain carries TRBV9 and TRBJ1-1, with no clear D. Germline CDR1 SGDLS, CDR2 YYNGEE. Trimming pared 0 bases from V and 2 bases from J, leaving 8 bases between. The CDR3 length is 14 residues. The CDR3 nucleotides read TGTGCCAGCAGCGTAGTGGAGGGAAACACTGAAGCTTTCTTT. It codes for CASSVVEGNTEAFF.